Listed below are T cell receptor beta chains from one sample, sequenced in a study of CD8 T cells in Susac syndrome. In TCRdb, the immunoSEQ multiplex PCR reads were re-called with MiXCR into one record per CDR3 protein. The table has approximately 76,000 distinct CDR3 sequences, around 96% seen once. The specimen sequenced was CD8+ T cells from PBMCs. These receptors were taken from a human donor with multiple sclerosis. The CDR3 runs from the conserved cysteine through the conserved F or W. The order of the fields is V gene, D gene, J gene, CDR3 protein, CDR3 DNA. The D gene is left open where the match is weak.

v_call: TRBV29-1; d_call: -; j_call: TRBJ2-1; cdr3_aa: CSVEDVTDTHRQFF; cdr3_nt: TGCAGCGTTGAAGATGTCACGGATACGCACCGACAGTTCTTC
v_call: TRBV7-9; d_call: -; j_call: TRBJ1-5; cdr3_aa: CASSSTDGNQPQHF; cdr3_nt: TGTGCCAGCAGCTCAACGGACGGGAATCAGCCCCAGCATTTT
v_call: TRBV9; d_call: -; j_call: TRBJ1-1; cdr3_aa: CASSVGTRNTEAFF; cdr3_nt: TGTGCCAGCAGCGTAGGGACACGGAACACTGAAGCTTTCTTT
v_call: TRBV13; d_call: -; j_call: TRBJ2-5; cdr3_aa: CASSRGPGGETQYF; cdr3_nt: TGTGCCAGCAGCCGCGGTCCCGGGGGAGAGACCCAGTACTTC
v_call: TRBV9; d_call: -; j_call: TRBJ1-6; cdr3_aa: CASSVEGAGRNSPLHF; cdr3_nt: TGTGCCAGCAGCGTAGAAGGTGCAGGGAGGAATTCACCCCTCCACTTT
v_call: TRBV27; d_call: -; j_call: TRBJ2-7; cdr3_aa: CASSRAGYEQYF; cdr3_nt: TGTGCCAGCAGCCGGGCAGGCTACGAGCAGTACTTC
v_call: TRBV4-1; d_call: -; j_call: TRBJ2-7; cdr3_aa: CASSQDWSYEQYF; cdr3_nt: TGCGCCAGCAGCCAAGATTGGAGTTACGAGCAGTACTTC
v_call: TRBV13; d_call: -; j_call: TRBJ1-1; cdr3_aa: CASSLGPGGTEAFF; cdr3_nt: TGTGCCAGCAGCCTAGGACCCGGGGGGACTGAAGCTTTCTTT
v_call: TRBV11-2; d_call: -; j_call: TRBJ2-5; cdr3_aa: CASSGVAVEETQYF; cdr3_nt: TGTGCCAGCAGCGGAGTGGCCGTGGAAGAGACCCAGTACTTC
v_call: TRBV7-2; d_call: TRBD2; j_call: TRBJ2-5; cdr3_aa: CASSSPQRGGQETQYF; cdr3_nt: TGTGCCAGCAGCTCTCCCCAGCGGGGGGGCCAAGAGACCCAGTACTTC
v_call: TRBV7-9; d_call: -; j_call: TRBJ2-7; cdr3_aa: CASSLVVGGSYEQYF; cdr3_nt: TGTGCCAGCAGCTTAGTGGTGGGAGGTTCCTACGAGCAGTACTTC
v_call: TRBV6-2/TRBV6-3; d_call: -; j_call: TRBJ1-1; cdr3_aa: CASSYTRGDTEAFF; cdr3_nt: TGTGCCAGCAGTTACACCAGGGGTGACACTGAAGCTTTCTTT
v_call: TRBV12-3/TRBV12-4; d_call: TRBD1; j_call: TRBJ2-1; cdr3_aa: CASSPWGQYNEQFF; cdr3_nt: TGTGCCAGCAGTCCATGGGGACAGTACAATGAGCAGTTCTTC
v_call: TRBV4-1; d_call: -; j_call: TRBJ2-3; cdr3_aa: CASSQGGDTQYF; cdr3_nt: TGCGCCAGCAGCCAAGGGGGAGATACGCAGTATTTT
v_call: TRBV7-2; d_call: TRBD1; j_call: TRBJ2-7; cdr3_aa: CASSVRPGQGAGEQYF; cdr3_nt: TGTGCCAGCAGCGTGAGGCCGGGACAGGGGGCGGGCGAGCAGTACTTC
v_call: TRBV7-9; d_call: -; j_call: TRBJ1-6; cdr3_aa: CASSSDLEGGRNSPLHF; cdr3_nt: TGTGCCAGCAGCTCGGATCTGGAAGGGGGTCGGAATTCACCCCTCCACTTT
v_call: TRBV29-1; d_call: TRBD1; j_call: TRBJ2-7; cdr3_aa: CSVAGWTGTYEQYF; cdr3_nt: TGCAGCGTTGCGGGCTGGACAGGGACTTACGAGCAGTACTTC
v_call: TRBV3-1; d_call: TRBD1; j_call: TRBJ2-2; cdr3_aa: CASSPPGQGLVTGELFF; cdr3_nt: TGTGCCAGCAGCCCCCCAGGACAGGGACTCGTTACCGGGGAGCTGTTTTTT
v_call: TRBV7-9; d_call: TRBD1; j_call: TRBJ2-4; cdr3_aa: CASSDPGTAGNIQYF; cdr3_nt: TGTGCCAGCAGCGACCCCGGGACAGCCGGGAACATTCAGTACTTC
v_call: TRBV7-9; d_call: TRBD1; j_call: TRBJ2-5; cdr3_aa: CASSSSGTGRETQYF; cdr3_nt: TGTGCCAGCAGCTCATCCGGGACAGGGAGGGAGACCCAGTACTTC
v_call: TRBV11-2; d_call: TRBD2; j_call: TRBJ2-5; cdr3_aa: CASSPELADQETQYF; cdr3_nt: TGTGCCAGCAGCCCGGAACTAGCGGACCAAGAGACCCAGTACTTC
v_call: TRBV29-1; d_call: TRBD1; j_call: TRBJ1-2; cdr3_aa: CSVPGQGIYGYTF; cdr3_nt: TGCAGCGTCCCGGGACAGGGGATTTATGGCTACACCTTC
v_call: TRBV29-1; d_call: TRBD1; j_call: TRBJ1-2; cdr3_aa: CSVDRDRGGYTF; cdr3_nt: TGCAGCGTGGACCGGGACAGGGGCGGCTACACCTTC